Listed below are T cell receptor beta chains from one sample, sequenced in a study of blood T cell repertoires in COVID-19. Produced via immunoSEQ multiplex PCR; TCRdb's table is partial and in-frame only. The sample consists of 230,000 or so clones, around 83% of them appearing once. The sequencing input was PBMCs or T cells enriched from blood (not recorded which). All receptors derive from a woman aged 50 to 65 who had been exposed to COVID-19. CDR3s include the opening cysteine and the closing phenylalanine or tryptophan. The D gene is left open where the match is weak. Only some rows state a clone size, as once, few, many or a class for expanded clones.

>TRBJ1-1|TRBD1|few|TRBV18
TGTGCCAGCTCGCTGGGGACAGGTATGAACACTGAAGCTTTCTTT
CASSLGTGMNTEAFF
>TRBJ2-7|-|-|TRBV10-3
TGTGCCATCAGTGAGTCATACTACGAGCAGTACTTC
CAISESYYEQYF
>TRBJ1-5|-|once|TRBV6-5
TGTGCCAGCAGGGCGGATAGCAATCAGCCCCAGCATTTT
CASRADSNQPQHF
>TRBJ1-5|TRBD1|-|TRBV6-5
TGTGCCAGCAGGATAACAGGGGGCAATCAGCCCCAGCATTTT
CASRITGGNQPQHF
>TRBJ2-7|-|-|TRBV29-1
TGCAGCGTTGACGAGGGTGGCGAGCAGTACTTC
CSVDEGGEQYF
>TRBJ2-2|-|many|TRBV5-4
TGTGCCAGCAGCCCGGCCAGGGTTGGCGGGGAGCTGTTTTTT
CASSPARVGGELFF
>TRBJ1-2|TRBD1|once|TRBV3-1/TRBV3-2
TGTGCCAGCAGCCTAGACAGGGCGGATGGCTACACCTTC
CASSLDRADGYTF
>TRBJ1-6|-|-|TRBV5-6
TGTGCCAGCAGCTTGGCGGGCGGGCGGGGACCCCTCCACTTT
CASSLAGGRGPLHF
>TRBJ2-4|TRBD1|-|TRBV6-2/TRBV6-3
TGTGCCAGCAGCCAACACCGGGACAGGGGGATGTTGGACATTCAGTACTTC
CASSQHRDRGMLDIQYF
>TRBJ1-1|TRBD1|-|TRBV2
TGTGCCAGCAGTGAGGGTGACAGGGGAGAGACTGAAGCTTTCTTT
CASSEGDRGETEAFF
>TRBJ2-6|-|-|TRBV6-2/TRBV6-3
TGTGCCAGCAGTTACCCACAGAGCTCTGGGGCCAACGTCCTGACTTTC
CASSYPQSSGANVLTF
>TRBJ1-4|-|-|TRBV7-9
TGTGCCAGCAGCCCCCGAGTGGGCAGGGCTGGTAATGAAAAACTGTTTTTT
CASSPRVGRAGNEKLFF
>TRBJ2-7|TRBD1|-|TRBV27
TGTGCCAGCAGTTACCGGGACAGCTACGAGCAGTACTTC
CASSYRDSYEQYF
>TRBJ1-1|-|few|TRBV21-1
TGTGCCAGCAGCATCCCGGGCACTGAAGCTTTCTTT
CASSIPGTEAFF
>TRBJ1-1|TRBD1|-|TRBV5-4
TGTGCCAGCAGCTTGAAGTCCGGGACAGACACTGAAGCTTTCTTT
CASSLKSGTDTEAFF
>TRBJ2-1|TRBD1|-|TRBV24-1
TGTGCCACCAGTGACCCAGGACAGGGGGCGGCCAATGAGCAGTTCTTC
CATSDPGQGAANEQFF
>TRBJ2-5|-|-|TRBV7-8
TGTGCCAGCAGCCTACGACGGACTCAAGAGACCCAGTACTTC
CASSLRRTQETQYF
>TRBJ2-3|-|-|TRBV4-3
TGCGCCAGCAGCCAAGAATCGACTCGCACAGATACGCAGTATTTT
CASSQESTRTDTQYF
>TRBJ2-2|TRBD1|-|TRBV11-2
TGTGCCAGCAGCTTAGGACAGGGGAAAGACACCGGGGAGCTGTTTTTT
CASSLGQGKDTGELFF